A single sample is the source of the 2 T cell receptor beta chains below, sequenced in a study of post-analysis software for immune sequencing data. Findings of the study overall: The five TRBV segments detected at higher frequency in patients than in controls included TRBV5-6, TRBV5-1 and TRBV20-1.

Prepared TCR beta cDNA libraries contained unique molecular identifiers. TCRdb analysed the PCR reads with MiXCR anew, one entry per CDR3 protein. Here the sample spans hundreds of thousands of distinct CDR3 sequences, approximately 42% being singletons. What these receptors recognize is not known. Source material: blood. Receptors originate from a girl aged 2 to 9 with multiple sclerosis.

This clonotype has just a few counts. CDR3 loop: CASSRGGQTYEQYF. CDR3 DNA sequence: TGTGCCAGCAGTCGGGGCGGGCAAACCTACGAGCAGTACTTC. The genes are TRBV6-5 and TRBJ2-7; D assignment may be TRBD1 or TRBD2 (5 bases each). This CDR3 is built from 14 residues. The germline CDR1 and CDR2 sequences are MNHEY and SVGAGI. With 5 bases removed from V and 2 bases from J, the gap between germline ends came to 13 bases.

In DNA, the CDR3 is TGTGCCAGCAGTGAGGACAGGGACGAGCAGTACTTC. This translates into CASSEDRDEQYF. The gene calls are TRBV12-3 or TRBV12-4 and TRBJ2-7, with 8 nucleotides matching TRBD1. The V segment lost 5 bases and the J segment 5 bases; nucleotides outside the gene matches: 2. CDR3 length: 12 amino acids.